Listed here are 32 T cell receptor beta chains from one sample, sequenced in a study of T cells in Graves' hyperthyroidism and ophthalmopathy. Researchers amplified the TCR beta CDR3 regions from RNA transcripts. The study used the HTBI primer set for a first-round RT-PCR of the TCR CDR3. TCRdb reanalysed the multiplex PCR reads using MiXCR and keeps one entry per CDR3 protein. The data hold a few hundred thousand distinct CDR3 sequences, with around 14% observed a single time. The sample was blood. Receptors were obtained from a woman younger than 45 with Graves' hyperthyroidism.

This clonotype was counted between two and nine times. The chain uses TRBV14 and TRBJ2-1; 8 nucleotides align to TRBD2. This CDR3 contains 15 residues. V was clipped by 0 bases and J by 7 bases; unmatched bases: 5. From germline, CDR1 is SGHDN and CDR2 FVKESK. CDR3 nucleotide sequence: TGTGCCAGCAGCCAAGACGGGAGGGGGTGGAATGAGCAGTTCTTC. It specifies CASSQDGRGWNEQFF.

This clonotype came up a few times. A much larger clonotype is one base distant, so this may be a read error. The V and J genes are TRBV28 and TRBJ1-2; 11 bases are shared with TRBD1. Looked up from germline, CDR1 is MDHEN and CDR2 is SYDVKM. The junction had 3 bases not matched to a gene; V was cut back by 5 bases and J by 7 bases. The CDR3 loop spans 13 amino acids. The CDR3, as DNA: TGTGCCAGCAGTCGGACAGGGGGCCCTGGCTACACCTTC. This encodes CASSRTGGPGYTF.

This clonotype has a handful of counts. The chain combines TRBV20-1 with TRBJ1-2; D gene unclear. The germline V gene encodes CDR1 DFQATT and CDR2 SNEGSKA (reference sequence). V lost 3 bases and J lost 4, with 12 bases in between. CDR3 length: 13 amino acids. DNA for the CDR3: TGCAGTGCTAGTACCGACGGAAGCTATGGCTACACCTTC. This codes for CSASTDGSYGYTF.

This clonotype was seen at least ten times. The J gene is TRBJ2-7, the V gene TRBV5-1, with 11 nucleotides matching TRBD2. V dropped 0 bases and J dropped 3; count of bases not matched to a gene: 2. The CDR3 contains 15 residues. Germline V gene data show CDR1 as SGHRS and CDR2 as YFSETQ. The CDR3 region is CASSLGTSGLYEQYF. As DNA, the CDR3 is TGCGCCAGCAGCTTGGGGACTAGCGGGCTCTACGAGCAGTACTTC.

This clonotype has just a few counts. V usage is TRBV5-1 and J usage is TRBJ2-5; 12 nucleotides match TRBD2. Trimming removed 8 bases from V and 4 bases from J; junction bases left unmatched: 18. The CDR3 totals 18 residues. Looked up from germline, CDR1 is SGHRS and CDR2 is YFSETQ. The chain's CDR3 is CASHLPTGTSGRRETQYF. CDR3 nucleotides: TGCGCCAGTCACCTCCCTACGGGAACTAGCGGGAGGAGAGAGACCCAGTACTTC.

There are many counts of this clonotype. The CDR3 reads CASSPLGQGSAKNIQYF. Here the CDR3 DNA reads TGTGCCAGCAGCCCGTTGGGACAGGGTTCAGCCAAAAACATTCAGTACTTC. This sequence joins TRBV28 and TRBJ2-4, with TRBD1 matching over 9 bases. V trimming: 6 bases; J trimming: 0 bases; junction bases outside the gene matches: 9. Germline V gene data show CDR1 as MDHEN and CDR2 as SYDVKM. The CDR3 sequence is 17 residues long.

The chain uses TRBV6-5 and TRBJ1-4; 10 bases are a match to TRBD1. Per the germline V gene, CDR1 is MNHEY and CDR2 is SVGAGI. Trimming removed 1 base from V and 1 base from J; junction bases left unmatched: 9. CDR3 length: 19 amino acids. DNA for the CDR3: TGTGCCAGCAGTTACTGGGCCGGGACAGGGGACGGAACTAATGAAAAACTGTTTTTT. Amino acids: CASSYWAGTGDGTNEKLFF.

As concerns this clonotype: This may be a read error, as it is one base from a much larger clone. The chain couples TRBV10-2 to TRBJ2-7; 9 positions agree with TRBD1. Trimming at V came to 1 base and at J to 5 bases, leaving 3 bases not matched to a gene. The CDR3 length is 14 residues. CDR1 WSHSY and CDR2 SAAADI come from the germline V gene. The CDR3 loop reads CASSEYRGRDEQYF. For the CDR3, the DNA is TGCGCCAGCAGTGAGTACAGGGGGCGGGACGAGCAGTACTTC.

This clonotype was seen only a few times. The chain combines TRBV10-1 with TRBJ2-1; D might be TRBD1 (5 bases). The CDR3 contains 14 residues. V lost 0 bases to trimming and J lost 5 bases, with 8 bases between them. Germline-derived CDR1 and CDR2 are WNHNN and SYGVQD (reference sequence). As DNA, the CDR3 is TGCGCCAGCAGTGAGTCGGTACAGGACAATGAGCAGTTCTTC. As protein: CASSESVQDNEQFF.

This clonotype appeared a few times. The rearrangement links TRBV25-1 to TRBJ2-5; 10 nucleotides agree with TRBD1. Trimming cost V 6 bases and J 5 bases; bases outside gene matches: 12. This CDR3 region has 16 residues. Germline-derived CDR1 and CDR2 are MGHDK and SYGVNS. CDR3: CASSLTGTGEVETQYF. CDR3 DNA sequence: TGTGCCAGCAGCCTAACCGGGACAGGGGAGGTGGAGACCCAGTACTTC.

This clonotype was recorded a few times. The chain combines TRBV30 with TRBJ2-3, with 9 bases that match TRBD2. The CDR3 runs 15 residues. Germline assignment: CDR1 GTSNPN and CDR2 SVGIG (reference sequence). V gave up 4 bases and J gave up 2 bases; unmatched junction bases: 7. The CDR3 DNA reads as TGTGCCTGGACCCGACTAGCGGATCTCACAGATACGCAGTATTTT. Its protein product is CAWTRLADLTDTQYF.

The chain has TRBV6-6 and TRBJ1-1; 8 bases align to TRBD1. The CDR3 contains 14 residues. With V trimmed by 2 bases and J by 4 bases, 3 bases remained unmatched. Germline lookup yields CDR1 MNHNY and CDR2 SVGAGI (reference sequence). This CDR3 reads CASSYGQGATEAFF. CDR3 sequence (DNA): TGTGCCAGCAGTTACGGACAGGGAGCCACTGAAGCTTTCTTT.

This clonotype was detected ten times or more. Possible read error: a much larger clone is one base away. J is TRBJ2-7 and V is TRBV11-2; the D is unclear. Germline V CDR1 and CDR2: SGHAT, FQNNGV. CDR3 length: 11 amino acids. The CDR3 region has the DNA TGTGCCAGCACCTTAGCCTACGAGCAGTACTTC. Amino acids: CASTLAYEQYF.

The chain couples TRBV11-2 to TRBJ2-1; D unresolved. Germline-derived CDR1 and CDR2 are SGHAT and FQNNGV. Between the trimmed V and J ends, which lost 4 bases and 5 bases, there was a span of 12 bases. The CDR3 runs 14 residues. The CDR3 region is CASSSFVNNNEQFF. CDR3 DNA sequence: TGTGCCAGCAGCTCATTTGTTAATAACAATGAGCAGTTCTTC. Combining the CDR3 with reference TRBV11-2 and TRBJ2-1 gives the whole variable domain EAGVAQSPRYKIIEKRQSVAFWCNPISGHATLYWYQQILGQGPKLLIQFQNNGVVDDSQLPKDRFSAERLKGVDSTLKIQPAKLEDSAVYLCASSSFVNNNEQFFGPGTRLTVL.

This clonotype was detected ten times or more. The chain combines TRBV11-2 with TRBJ2-4; a possible D gene is TRBD2 (6 bases). The CDR3 runs 13 residues. Germline loops: CDR1 SGHAT, CDR2 FQNNGV. Trimming took off 6 bases at V and 8 bases at J, with 14 bases between the two ends. DNA of the CDR3: TGTGCCAGCAGGACCACTAGCCGGGACATTCAGTACTTC. Translation: CASRTTSRDIQYF. Using reference TRBV11-2 and TRBJ2-4 for the parts outside the CDR3, the full variable domain is EAGVAQSPRYKIIEKRQSVAFWCNPISGHATLYWYQQILGQGPKLLIQFQNNGVVDDSQLPKDRFSAERLKGVDSTLKIQPAKLEDSAVYLCASRTTSRDIQYFGAGTRLSVL.

This clonotype has more than one count but fewer than ten. This chain links TRBV20-1 with TRBJ2-7, with 14 bases lining up with TRBD2. This CDR3 is 14 amino acids long. Trimming took 6 bases from V and 6 from J; bases not matched to a gene: 7. Germline CDR1 reads DFQATT; CDR2 reads SNEGSKA (reference sequence). DNA of the CDR3: TGCAGTGCCCCCCGACTAGCGGGAGGGCTCGAGCAGTACTTC. Amino acid sequence: CSAPRLAGGLEQYF.

This clonotype occurred once. A much larger clone differs from this one at a single base, so this may be a read error. The chain has TRBV7-3 and TRBJ2-1; perhaps TRBD2 as D (6 bases). This CDR3 is 15 amino acids long. Germline V gene lookup returns CDR1 SGHTA and CDR2 FQGTGA. CDR3 sequence: CAGSLEGGGFNEQFF. CDR3 nucleotide sequence: TGTGCCGGCAGCTTAGAGGGTGGAGGGTTCAATGAGCAGTTCTTC.

This chain uses TRBV2 with TRBJ2-1, with TRBD2 identical over 12 bases. J gave up 6 bases and V 6 bases, and 3 bases lay outside the gene matches. Germline CDR1 is SNHLY and CDR2 is FYNNEI. The CDR3 totals 14 residues. CDR3: CASRELAGGNEQFF. CDR3 nucleotides: TGTGCCAGCAGAGAACTAGCGGGAGGCAATGAGCAGTTCTTC. Drawing the rest from reference TRBV2 and TRBJ2-1, the complete variable domain is EPEVTQTPSHQVTQMGQEVILRCVPISNHLYFYWYRQILGQKVEFLVSFYNNEISEKSEIFDDQFSVERPDGSNFTLKIRSTKLEDSAMYFCASRELAGGNEQFFGPGTRLTVL.

The chain joins TRBV10-2 to TRBJ2-1, with 7 nucleotides matching TRBD2. The CDR3 contains 14 residues. Unmatched junction bases numbered 10, after V lost 4 bases and J lost 10 bases. Germline V gene sequence: CDR1 WSHSY, CDR2 SAAADI. The CDR3 region has the DNA TGCGCCAGCAGTGTGGGCCTAGCGGAACCAGAGCAGTTCTTC. Translated, it gives CASSVGLAEPEQFF.

With regard to this clonotype: The conserved final phenylalanine or tryptophan is absent from the CDR3, which likely points to a read error. This chain joins TRBV30 and TRBJ2-1, with TRBD2 matching over 10 bases. Unmatched junction bases numbered 13, after V lost 1 base and J lost 7 bases. Germline V gene data show CDR1 as GTSNPN and CDR2 as SVGIG (reference sequence). The CDR3 loop spans 17 amino acids. The CDR3 here is CAWSGKASGSVENEQFL. The CDR3 nucleotides read TGTGCCTGGAGTGGTAAGGCTAGCGGGAGTGTGGAGAATGAGCAGTTCCTC.

This clonotype has at least ten counts. The chain combines TRBV7-8 with TRBJ1-1; 10 positions agree with TRBD1. This CDR3 region has 17 residues. Trimming cost V 5 bases and J 4 bases; bases outside gene matches: 13. Germline V gene data show CDR1 as SGHVS and CDR2 as FQNEAQ. Here the CDR3 DNA reads TGTGCCAGCAGCCAAACCCCGGGACAGGGGAGGGGCACTGAAGCTTTCTTT. This encodes CASSQTPGQGRGTEAFF.

This clonotype was seen ten or more times. The chain combines TRBV7-2 with TRBJ2-5; 14 nucleotides agree with TRBD2. V trimming: 3 bases; J trimming: 4 bases; junction bases outside the gene matches: 1. The germline V gene has CDR1 SGHTA and CDR2 FQGNSA. This CDR3 has 15 amino acids. The CDR3 loop is CASSLGLAGVETQYF. DNA of the CDR3: TGTGCCAGCAGCTTGGGACTAGCGGGAGTAGAGACCCAGTACTTC.

This clonotype has ten or more counts. The J gene is TRBJ1-2, the V gene TRBV29-1; 11 bases are a match to TRBD1. The germline V gene encodes CDR1 SQVTM and CDR2 ANQGSEA. The CDR3 runs 13 residues. V lost 5 bases and J lost 5; bases outside the gene matches: 4. CDR3 region: CSVRDRGGYGYTF. As DNA, the CDR3 is TGCAGCGTTCGGGACAGGGGGGGGTATGGCTACACCTTC. Using reference TRBV29-1 and TRBJ1-2 for the parts outside the CDR3, the full variable domain is SAVISQKPSRDICQRGTSLTIQCQVDSQVTMMFWYRQQPGQSLTLIATANQGSEATYESGFVIDKFPISRPNLTFSTLTVSNMSPEDSSIYLCSVRDRGGYGYTFGSGTRLTVV.

This clonotype occurred a few times. The V call is TRBV6-1, the J call TRBJ2-7, with TRBD1 matching 9 bases. Trimming cost V 6 bases and J 4 bases; bases outside gene matches: 4. Germline V gives CDR1 MNHNS, CDR2 SASEGT. This CDR3 has 13 amino acids. The CDR3 loop is CASRNRGLYEQYF. The CDR3 DNA reads as TGTGCCAGCAGGAACAGGGGGCTGTACGAGCAGTACTTC.

This clonotype was detected ten times or more. This rearrangement joins TRBV11-2 to TRBJ2-7; the match to TRBD2 covers 9 bases. The CDR3 is 15 residues long. V shed 6 bases and J 6 bases; nucleotides not matched to a gene: 12. CDR1 and CDR2 (germline): SGHAT, FQNNGV. CDR3 protein: CASSFSGTSFSEQYF. The CDR3 DNA reads TGTGCCAGCAGTTTTTCGGGGACTAGCTTTTCCGAGCAGTACTTC.

This chain joins TRBV7-3 and TRBJ2-7; TRBD2 is a possible D gene (6 bases). Deletions cut 6 bases from V and 3 bases from J, with 21 bases between. The CDR3 spans 16 residues. Looked up from germline, CDR1 is SGHTA and CDR2 is FQGTGA. This CDR3 is CASSPRGEGIFYEQYF. The CDR3 region has the DNA TGTGCCAGCAGTCCCCGCGGGGAAGGTATTTTCTACGAGCAGTACTTC.

In regard to this clonotype: This sequence may be a read error, since a much larger clone differs from it by one base. The V and J genes are TRBV2 and TRBJ2-3, with D possibly matching TRBD2 (6 bases). Germline V lookup: CDR1 SNHLY, CDR2 FYNNEI. This CDR3 contains 16 residues. CDR3 sequence (DNA): TGTGCCAGCCGTGACTACAGGACTATAGAAGCAGATACGCAGTATTTT. Its translation: CASRDYRTIEADTQYF. The whole variable domain, filled in from reference TRBV2 and TRBJ2-3, reads EPEVTQTPSHQVTQMGQEVILRCVPISNHLYFYWYRQILGQKVEFLVSFYNNEISEKSEIFDDQFSVERPDGSNFTLKIRSTKLEDSAMYFCASRDYRTIEADTQYFGPGTRLTVL.

This chain links TRBV12-3 or TRBV12-4 with TRBJ2-1, with D perhaps TRBD1 (6 bases). The CDR3 has 18 amino acids. Trimming shortened V by 4 bases and J by 2 bases, and 21 bases separated the two germline ends. The DNA for the CDR3 is TGTGCCAGCAGTTCCGGCCTTACAGGGTTTTTGACCTACAATGAGCAGTTCTTC. It codes for CASSSGLTGFLTYNEQFF.

The chain uses TRBV20-1 and TRBJ1-2; tentative D call: TRBD1 (5 bases). CDR3 length: 16 amino acids. The germline V and J ends were trimmed by 1 base and 8 bases, with 23 bases remaining between them. In germline, CDR1 is DFQATT, CDR2 SNEGSKA (reference sequence). The CDR3 is CSARGVPSGTPLGYTF. The CDR3 DNA follows: TGCAGTGCTAGAGGAGTTCCCTCGGGGACTCCTTTAGGCTACACCTTC.

This clonotype was seen many times. The chain employs TRBV5-1 and TRBJ1-1; D might be TRBD1 (5 bases). The V gene's germline CDR1 is SGHRS and CDR2 YFSETQ. The CDR3 extends over 12 amino acids. With 4 bases removed from V and 6 bases from J, the gap between germline ends came to 10 bases. Here the CDR3 reads CASSRDSAEAFF. CDR3 nucleotide sequence: TGCGCCAGCAGCCGGGACTCGGCTGAAGCTTTCTTT.

At least ten counts were recorded for this clonotype. V gene TRBV11-3 combines with J gene TRBJ2-3; perhaps TRBD2 as D (5 bases). Trimming removed 5 bases at V and 0 bases at J, with 12 bases between. Germline V gene lookup returns CDR1 SGHNT and CDR2 YENEEA. The CDR3 is 15 amino acids. CDR3 DNA: TGTGCCAGCAGCCCACGGAGCGGAAGCACAGATACGCAGTATTTT. The encoded protein is CASSPRSGSTDTQYF.

This clonotype was seen a few times. The gene calls are TRBV28 and TRBJ2-2; 7 bases map to TRBD1. J gave up 0 bases and V 7 bases, and 2 bases lay outside the gene matches. Germline V gene sequence: CDR1 MDHEN, CDR2 SYDVKM. The CDR3 runs 14 residues. In DNA form, the CDR3 reads TGTGCCAGCACGGGACAGACGAACACCGGGGAGCTGTTTTTT. It encodes CASTGQTNTGELFF.